A selection of T cell receptor beta chains follows, all from one sample in a study of blood T cell repertoires in COVID-19. Clones were read by immunoSEQ multiplex PCR, and TCRdb kept only the in-frame ones, dropping some. This sample has some 78,000 clones, with 86% found just once. The sample taken for sequencing was peripheral blood. Source of these receptors: a man aged 50 or older with active or convalescent COVID-19. The CDR3 runs from the conserved cysteine through the conserved F or W. A D gene is named only where the DNA matches it firmly. Expanded clones are given a class, and other clones once, few, many or no size at all.

v_gene	d_gene	j_gene	abundance	CDR3aa	CDR3nt
TRBV7-9	TRBD2	TRBJ2-1	NA	CASSPTSGRLNEQFF	TGTGCCAGCAGCCCGACTAGCGGGAGGCTCAATGAGCAGTTCTTC
TRBV21-1	NA	TRBJ2-6	NA	CASSKGGGIGANVLTF	TGTGCCAGCAGCAAAGGAGGGGGTATTGGGGCCAACGTCCTGACTTTC
TRBV7-2	TRBD1	TRBJ2-7	NA	CASSFGQGPYEQYF	TGTGCCAGCAGCTTTGGACAGGGCCCATACGAGCAGTACTTC
TRBV6-5	TRBD1	TRBJ1-2	NA	CASRDGTGSYGYTF	TGTGCCAGCAGAGACGGGACAGGGAGTTATGGCTACACCTTC
TRBV6-1	TRBD1	TRBJ1-6	NA	CASSESPGGNSPLHF	TGTGCCAGCAGTGAATCCCCAGGGGGGAATTCACCCCTCCACTTT
TRBV7-8	TRBD1	TRBJ1-5	NA	CASSPGTGLALGNQPQHF	TGTGCCAGCAGCCCCGGGACAGGGCTTGCGCTGGGCAATCAGCCCCAGCATTTT
TRBV27	TRBD1	TRBJ1-6	NA	CASSQGQINSPLHF	TGTGCCAGCAGCCAGGGACAGATTAATTCACCCCTCCACTTT
TRBV6-4	TRBD1	TRBJ1-2	NA	CASSGDRGPNYGYTF	TGTGCCAGCAGCGGGGACAGGGGGCCCAACTATGGCTACACCTTC
TRBV29-1	NA	TRBJ2-1	NA	CSVGQGSNVEQFF	TGCAGCGTTGGCCAGGGCAGTAATGTAGAGCAGTTCTTC
TRBV2	NA	TRBJ2-1	NA	CASSPRTLSYNEQFF	TGTGCCAGCAGCCCCAGAACGCTCTCCTACAATGAGCAGTTCTTC
TRBV10-1	TRBD1	TRBJ1-6	NA	CASSESGQGDSPLHF	TGCGCCAGCAGTGAGTCGGGACAGGGGGATTCACCCCTCCACTTT
TRBV2	NA	TRBJ2-3	NA	CASSEVKGGTQYF	TGTGCCAGCAGTGAAGTCAAGGGAGGTACGCAGTATTTT
TRBV28	NA	TRBJ2-3	few	CASSGARQVGGTDTQYF	TGTGCCAGCAGTGGGGCCAGACAGGTTGGGGGCACAGATACGCAGTATTTT
TRBV6-5	TRBD1	TRBJ1-3	NA	CASSYKSGGGNTIYF	TGTGCCAGCAGTTACAAGTCAGGGGGAGGAAACACCATATATTTT
TRBV3-1/TRBV3-2	TRBD1	TRBJ2-7	NA	CASSQGLTGGEQYF	TGTGCCAGCAGCCAAGGCCTCACAGGGGGCGAGCAGTACTTC
TRBV18	NA	TRBJ2-3	NA	CASSPELIPTDTQYF	TGTGCCAGCTCACCAGAACTAATTCCCACAGATACGCAGTATTTT
TRBV6-5	TRBD1	TRBJ1-2	NA	CASSPTGYGYTF	TGTGCCAGCAGCCCGACAGGGTATGGCTACACCTTC
TRBV28	TRBD1	TRBJ1-5	NA	CASSLDRVQPQHF	TGTGCCAGCAGTTTAGACAGGGTGCAGCCCCAGCATTTT
TRBV19	TRBD1	TRBJ2-7	NA	CASSMAAGGKGEQYF	TGTGCCAGTAGTATGGCGGCAGGGGGCAAGGGCGAGCAGTACTTC
TRBV3-1/TRBV3-2	NA	TRBJ1-5	NA	CASSQKRSNQPQHF	TGTGCCAGCAGCCAAAAGAGAAGCAATCAGCCCCAGCATTTT
TRBV3-1/TRBV3-2	NA	TRBJ2-3	few	CASCGGGARTDTQYF	TGTGCCAGCTGTGGAGGGGGGGCACGCACAGATACGCAGTATTTT
TRBV19	NA	TRBJ2-6	few	CASSNQGTGANVLTF	TGTGCCAGCTCCAATCAGGGAACTGGGGCCAACGTCCTGACTTTC
TRBV10-1	NA	TRBJ2-3	once	CASSDPGDTQYF	TGCGCCAGCAGTGACCCGGGAGATACGCAGTATTTT
TRBV27	NA	TRBJ1-6	NA	CASSFRQAANSPLHF	TGTGCCAGCAGTTTTCGACAGGCCGCAAATTCACCCCTCCACTTT
TRBV5-1	NA	TRBJ2-3	NA	CASSLRQGGTDTQYF	TGCGCCAGCAGCTTGCGGCAGGGGGGTACAGATACGCAGTATTTT
TRBV10-1	NA	TRBJ2-7	once	CASSETGIPGEQYF	TGCGCCAGCAGTGAGACTGGGATTCCGGGGGAGCAGTACTTC
TRBV7-6	TRBD2	TRBJ2-5	NA	CASSLELGLGETQYF	TGTGCCAGCAGCTTAGAATTAGGACTAGGCGAGACCCAGTACTTC
TRBV14	NA	TRBJ1-6	once	CASSQEASLMGNSPLHF	TGTGCCAGCAGCCAAGAAGCCAGTTTAATGGGCAATTCACCCCTCCACTTT
TRBV28	TRBD1	TRBJ1-4	NA	CASSAGTGPWEKLFF	TGTGCCAGCAGTGCGGGGACAGGACCGTGGGAAAAACTGTTTTTT
TRBV5-4	NA	TRBJ2-1	NA	CASSLVQGRLLGDEQFF	TGTGCCAGCAGCTTGGTTCAGGGGCGACTTTTGGGGGATGAGCAGTTCTTC
TRBV13	NA	TRBJ2-7	NA	CASSLARQSGEQYF	TGTGCCAGCAGCTTAGCACGGCAGTCAGGGGAGCAGTACTTC
TRBV5-1	TRBD1	TRBJ2-6	NA	CASGTGVSGANVLTF	TGCGCCAGCGGGACAGGAGTCTCAGGGGCCAACGTCCTGACTTTC
TRBV7-8	NA	TRBJ1-3	NA	CASSVHTGPGNTIYF	TGTGCCAGCAGCGTCCACACAGGGCCTGGAAACACCATATATTTT
TRBV11-3	TRBD2	TRBJ2-3	NA	CASSLDGGAKPDTQYF	TGTGCCAGCAGCTTAGACGGGGGGGCTAAGCCAGATACGCAGTATTTT
TRBV18	TRBD2	TRBJ2-3	NA	CASSPRGGTDTQYF	TGTGCCAGCTCACCACGGGGGGGGACAGATACGCAGTATTTT
TRBV7-2	TRBD2	TRBJ2-5	NA	CASVRLAVGEGETQYF	TGTGCCAGCGTTAGGCTAGCGGTGGGGGAAGGAGAGACCCAGTACTTC